The 9 T cell receptor beta chains in this list originate from one sample, sequenced in a study of vaccination effects on CD4 cells after COVID-19. Sequencing in the ViraFEST assay came after antigen-specific CD4+ T cells had been expanded with viral peptide pools, which were used to stimulate PBMC. Upon completion of 10 to 11 days in culture, CD4+ T cells were isolated. The individual was infected with SARS-CoV-2 between March and December 2020, as confirmed by PCR. Their antigen targets remain unknown. Sequencing used immunoSEQ multiplex PCR; TCRdb keeps in-frame clones, though not all of them. The sample includes some 24,000 clones, approximately 79% of them seen just once. This sample comprised CD4+ T cells from PBMCs cultured with SARS-CoV-2 spike peptides, obtained before COVID-19 vaccination. The receptors were gathered from a human donor who had a prior SARS-CoV-2 infection.

The chain links TRBV6-5 to TRBJ1-2; TRBD1 aligns across 9 bases. Germline CDR1 is MNHEY and CDR2 is SVGAGI. J gave up 5 bases and V 0 bases, and 7 bases lay outside the gene matches. The CDR3 consists of 16 residues. CDR3 sequence reads: CASSYSSPGQGYGYTF. CDR3 bases: TGTGCCAGCAGTTACTCGAGTCCGGGACAGGGTTATGGCTACACCTTC.

The chain uses TRBV18 and TRBJ2-5; TRBD1 is a possible D gene (5 bases). V was shortened by 4 bases and J by 9 bases, with 15 bases between the two germline ends. This CDR3 is 13 amino acids long. Germline V gene sequence: CDR1 KGHSH, CDR2 LQKENI. The CDR3 DNA reads TGTGCCAGCTCACGTGGACACCCCCAGGCCCAGTACTTC. Translated, it gives CASSRGHPQAQYF.

Points on this clone: One end of the junction does not line up with germline, which may come from a read error. The J gene is TRBJ2-5, the V gene TRBV7-7, with TRBD2 identical over 8 bases. Germline CDR1 and CDR2: SSHAT and FNYEAQ (reference sequence). The CDR3 extends over 16 amino acids. The CDR3 bases are TGTGCTAGCAGCTTAGACCCGGGGCTAGCGGGTGCAACCCAGTACTTC. It specifies CASSLDPGLAGATQYF.

This clone has only a few counts. The chain couples TRBV24-1 to TRBJ2-3, with TRBD1 matching 7 bases. This CDR3 has 15 amino acids. CDR1 and CDR2 from the germline V gene are KGHDR and SFDVKD. J lost 4 bases, V lost 3 bases, and 6 bases had no gene match. CDR3 loop: CATSDNRGDPDTQYF. The CDR3, as DNA: TGTGCCACCAGTGATAACAGGGGCGACCCAGATACGCAGTATTTT.

This chain connects TRBV5-6 to TRBJ2-3; perhaps TRBD2 as D (8 bases). V was cut by 1 base and J by 2 bases, with 14 bases left in between. CDR1 and CDR2 from the germline V gene are SGHDT and YYEEEE. The CDR3 consists of 16 residues. CDR3 sequence: CASSLREGALTDTQYF. Written as DNA, the CDR3 is TGTGCCAGCAGCTTGCGGGAGGGGGCTCTCACAGATACGCAGTATTTT.

A few counts support this clone. The rearrangement links TRBV14 to TRBJ1-2; no clear D. CDR1 SGHDN and CDR2 FVKESK come from the germline V gene. CDR3 size: 18 residues. V gave up 0 bases and J gave up 6 bases, with 23 bases separating them. The CDR3 DNA sequence: TGTGCCAGCAGCCAAGATGACGTTACGGCCTTGGTTTTGGATGGCTACACCTTC. This gives the protein CASSQDDVTALVLDGYTF. The whole variable domain, remainder taken from reference TRBV14 and TRBJ1-2, is EAGVTQFPSHSVIEKGQTVTLRCDPISGHDNLYWYRRVMGKEIKFLLHFVKESKQDESGMPNNRFLAERTGGTYSTLKVQPAELEDSGVYFCASSQDDVTALVLDGYTFGSGTRLTVV.

The chain combines TRBV9 with TRBJ1-3; 8 nucleotides agree with TRBD1. The junction had 7 bases not matched to a gene; V was cut back by 1 base and J by 10 bases. The germline CDR1 and CDR2 sequences are SGDLS and YYNGEE. The CDR3 extends over 14 amino acids. The CDR3 sequence: CASSVRGQAATIYF. DNA of the CDR3: TGTGCCAGCAGCGTAAGGGGACAGGCCGCGACCATATATTTT.

CDR3 coding DNA: TGTGCCAACTCCCCGGTGGCAGTCAATGGCTACACCTTC. Translated: CANSPVAVNGYTF. This sequence joins TRBV21-1 and TRBJ1-2. TRBV21-1 is given as a pseudogene. The CDR3 consists of 13 residues.

The chain couples TRBV7-2 to TRBJ2-1, with D unresolved. V lost 3 bases to trimming and J lost 0 bases, with 6 bases between them. Looked up from germline, CDR1 is SGHTA and CDR2 is FQGNSA. The CDR3 has 14 residues. CDR3: CASSFISSYNEQFF. The CDR3 DNA reads TGTGCCAGCAGCTTCATCAGCTCCTACAATGAGCAGTTCTTC.